These 7 T cell receptor beta chains were all obtained from the same sample, sequenced in a study of blood T cells in healthy people across ages. With a J-beta primer mix and a sample-barcoded 5' primer, a second PCR ran 7 to 11 cycles. TCRdb called the 5' RACE reads again in MiXCR, with one record for every CDR3 protein. This repertoire shows approximately 830,000 distinct CDR3 sequences, about 62% found once; its top ten account for approximately 30%. Sequenced input: blood. These receptors all come from a young man in good health.

V gene TRBV27 combines with J gene TRBJ2-3; D gene ambiguous. V was shortened by 2 bases and J by 2 bases, with 14 bases between the two germline ends. In germline, CDR1 is MNHEY, CDR2 SMNVEV (reference sequence). The CDR3 runs to 16 residues. CDR3 sequence: CASSLGLFGNTDTQYF. For the CDR3, the DNA is TGTGCCAGCAGTTTAGGTCTTTTTGGAAACACAGATACGCAGTATTTT.

The chain uses TRBV9 and TRBJ1-6; D perhaps matches TRBD1 (5 bases). With 4 bases removed from V and 7 bases from J, the gap between germline ends came to 15 bases. The V gene's germline CDR1 is SGDLS and CDR2 YYNGEE. The CDR3 runs 15 residues. CDR3 nucleotides: TGTGCCAGCAGCCTAGCTGGGGGTAGGAATTCACCCCTCCACTTT. Translation: CASSLAGGRNSPLHF. The variable domain in full, with the rest retrieved from reference TRBV9 and TRBJ1-6, is DSGVTQTPKHLITATGQRVTLRCSPRSGDLSVYWYQQSLDQGLQFLIQYYNGEERAKGNILERFSAQQFPDLHSELNLSSLELGDSALYFCASSLAGGRNSPLHFGNGTRLTVT.

The chain has TRBV28 and TRBJ2-7, with 16 bases that match TRBD2. CDR3 length equals 16 residues. The junction had 5 bases not matched to a gene; V was cut back by 5 bases and J by 4 bases. CDR1 is MDHEN and CDR2 is SYDVKM in the germline V gene. CDR3 sequence reads: CASSEGLAGGRYEQYF. The CDR3 nucleotides are TGTGCCAGCAGTGAGGGACTAGCGGGGGGGCGATACGAGCAGTACTTC.

The rearrangement joins TRBV7-2 to TRBJ2-1; 7 bases line up with TRBD2. The J call could be wrong; TRBJ2-7 is a better fit for the DNA end. The CDR3 spans 14 residues. Germline V gene lookup returns CDR1 SGHTA and CDR2 FQGNSA. CDR3 nucleotides: TGTGCCAGCGGTATATCTAGCGGCGGGGAGGAGCAGTACTTC. It yields the protein CASGISSGGEEQYF.

The gene calls are TRBV6-6 and TRBJ2-5; possible D gene TRBD1, 5 bases. CDR3 length equals 15 residues. Between the trimmed V and J ends, which lost 4 bases and 3 bases, there was a span of 15 bases. Germline-derived CDR1 and CDR2 are MNHNY and SVGAGI (reference sequence). CDR3 protein: CASSSRGQSKETQYF. CDR3 DNA: TGTGCCAGCAGTTCAAGGGGCCAATCCAAAGAGACCCAGTACTTC.

The chain links TRBV10-3 to TRBJ1-1; 7 bases line up with TRBD1. The CDR3 covers 17 residues. Germline V gives CDR1 ENHRY, CDR2 SYGVKD. With 4 bases clipped from V and 3 bases from J, the junction kept 14 bases outside the gene matches. The CDR3 DNA follows: TGTGCCATCAGTGTCACTTTAAAAGGGGGCGCCGACACTGAAGCTTTCTTT. This sequence encodes CAISVTLKGGADTEAFF.

The rearrangement links TRBV13 to TRBJ1-4, with a possible D match to TRBD1 (6 bases). Germline-derived CDR1 and CDR2 are PRHDT and FYEKMQ (reference sequence). This CDR3 has 14 residues. Trimming cost V 4 bases and J 4 bases, with 10 bases left between them. The CDR3 spells CASSWGAINEKLFF. Here the CDR3 DNA reads TGTGCCAGCAGCTGGGGGGCTATTAATGAAAAACTGTTTTTT.